This is a list of T cell receptor beta chains from one sample in a study of CD8 T cells in ankylosing spondylitis. TCRdb fed the 5' RACE reads into MiXCR, producing one record per CDR3 protein. Of around 140,000 distinct CDR3 sequences in the sample, more than 15% were seen once. The sequencing sample was made of blood, either unsorted or a sorted T cell fraction (not recorded which). These receptors all stem from a male donor with ankylosing spondylitis. The CDR3 runs from the conserved cysteine through the conserved F or W. Fields, in order: V gene, J gene, D gene, clone size, CDR3 protein, CDR3 DNA. The D gene is left open where the match is weak. Size is stated for part of the rows, as once, few or many counts, or as a class when the clone is expanded.

TRBV5-1	TRBJ2-1	.	few	CASSFTEYNEQFF	TGCGCCAGCAGCTTCACGGAGTACAATGAGCAGTTCTTC
TRBV7-2	TRBJ1-1	TRBD1	few	CASSHPVADRGTEAFF	TGTGCCAGCAGCCATCCCGTAGCGGACAGGGGTACTGAAGCTTTCTTT
TRBV6-1	TRBJ1-5	.	.	CASSGRQVPGPQHF	TGTGCCAGCAGTGGAAGACAGGTCCCGGGGCCCCAGCATTTT
TRBV10-3	TRBJ2-7	TRBD2	few	CAISEGLDPSAYEQYF	TGTGCCATCAGTGAGGGACTAGACCCGTCGGCCTACGAGCAGTACTTC
TRBV9	TRBJ2-2	TRBD1	.	CASRDPGTGNTGELFF	TGTGCCAGCAGAGATCCCGGGACAGGGAACACCGGGGAGCTGTTTTTT
TRBV7-8	TRBJ2-5	TRBD2	few	CASTDRGGETQYF	TGTGCCAGCACGGACCGGGGGGGAGAGACCCAGTACTTC
TRBV6-4	TRBJ2-1	TRBD2	many	CASSDDWREGYNEQFF	TGTGCCAGCAGTGACGACTGGCGGGAGGGTTACAATGAGCAGTTCTTC
TRBV7-9	TRBJ2-1	TRBD2	.	CASSLSPVASGSHEQFF	TGTGCCAGCAGCTTAAGTCCCGTGGCTAGCGGGAGCCATGAGCAGTTCTTC
TRBV9	TRBJ2-7	.	few	CASSVAHTPTYEQYF	TGTGCCAGCAGCGTAGCACACACACCCACCTACGAGCAGTACTTC
TRBV6-2/TRBV6-3	TRBJ1-1	.	medium-sized	CASSYGEDHPPTEAFF	TGTGCCAGCAGTTATGGGGAAGATCACCCTCCCACTGAAGCTTTCTTT
TRBV30	TRBJ1-2	.	.	CARGDGRGYTF	TGTGCCCGCGGGGACGGGAGAGGCTACACCTTC
TRBV24-1	TRBJ2-2	TRBD1	.	CATSETGTGELFF	TGTGCCACCAGTGAGACAGGGACCGGGGAGCTGTTTTTT
TRBV6-5	TRBJ1-1	.	few	CASSYSMSENTEAFF	TGTGCCAGCAGTTACTCGATGTCGGAGAACACTGAAGCTTTCTTT
TRBV28	TRBJ2-7	TRBD1	.	CASSQWTGGLDEQYF	TGTGCCAGCAGTCAATGGACAGGGGGTCTAGACGAGCAGTACTTC
TRBV28	TRBJ2-1	.	few	CASSLLGSYNEQFF	TGTGCCAGCAGTTTATTGGGCAGCTACAATGAGCAGTTCTTC
TRBV21-1	TRBJ2-7	.	.	CASSKGGQEHYEQYF	TGTGCCAGCAGCAAAGGGGGACAGGAGCACTACGAGCAGTACTTC
TRBV27	TRBJ2-1	.	few	CASSSPGTNNEQFF	TGTGCCAGCAGTTCACCCGGGACAAACAATGAGCAGTTCTTC
TRBV12-3/TRBV12-4	TRBJ2-5	TRBD2	few	CASSLGLAGETQYF	TGTGCCAGCAGTTTAGGACTAGCGGGAGAGACCCAGTACTTC